The sequence of this T cell receptor (beta chain) was determined in a study of Ad26.COV2.S vaccination and SARS-CoV-2 variants. Germline V CDR1 and CDR2: SGHNT, YENEEA. The CDR3 runs 13 residues. J lost 8 bases, V lost 8 bases, and 6 bases had no gene match. Described treatment: roughly 19 received Ad26.COV2.S at low or high dose, single or two shots; several received placebo; per-sample allocation not given. Sampling occurred on day 63 after the first vaccine or placebo injection. The repertoire was sequenced with immunoSEQ multiplex PCR; TCRdb's copy has only in-frame clones and lacks some. The sample lists roughly 320,000 clones; roughly 80% were seen once.

The material sequenced was peripheral blood, taken in a trial of Ad26.COV2.S vaccine versus placebo. The V call is TRBV11-3, the J call TRBJ2-1; the match to TRBD1 covers 10 bases. The receptor was derived from a person between 18 and 65 years old who received the Ad26.COV2.S COVID-19 vaccine or a placebo. The CDR3 is CASLGTGADEQFF. The CDR3 DNA reads as TGTGCCAGCCTCGGGACAGGGGCCGATGAGCAGTTCTTC.